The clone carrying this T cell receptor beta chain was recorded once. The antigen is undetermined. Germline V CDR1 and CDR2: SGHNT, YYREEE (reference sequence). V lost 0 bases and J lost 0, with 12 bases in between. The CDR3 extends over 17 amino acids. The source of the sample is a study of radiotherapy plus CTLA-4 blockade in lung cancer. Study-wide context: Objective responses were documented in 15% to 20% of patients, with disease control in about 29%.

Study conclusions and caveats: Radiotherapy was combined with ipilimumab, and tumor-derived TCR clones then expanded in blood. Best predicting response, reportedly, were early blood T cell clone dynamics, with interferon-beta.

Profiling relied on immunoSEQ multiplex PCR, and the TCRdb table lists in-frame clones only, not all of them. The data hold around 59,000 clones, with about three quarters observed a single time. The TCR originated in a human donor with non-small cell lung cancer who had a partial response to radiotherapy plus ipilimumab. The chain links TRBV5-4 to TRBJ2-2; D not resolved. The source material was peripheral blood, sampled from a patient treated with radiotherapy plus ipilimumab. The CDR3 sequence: CASSLEGWRTNTGELFF. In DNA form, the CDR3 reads TGTGCCAGCAGCTTGGAAGGCTGGCGGACGAACACCGGGGAGCTGTTTTTT. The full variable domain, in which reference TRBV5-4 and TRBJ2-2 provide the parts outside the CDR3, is ETGVTQSPTHLIKTRGQQVTLRCSSQSGHNTVSWYQQALGQGPQFIFQYYREEENGRGNFPPRFSGLQFPNYSSELNVNALELDDSALYLCASSLEGWRTNTGELFFGEGSRLTVL.